The present TCR beta chain was sequenced within a study of OX40 agonist ivuxolimab in advanced cancers. Turning to the study itself: Among those enrolled, mean age was about 63 years (range about 20 to 79) and 82.7% were male. Study-level findings and limits: CD8+ T cells showed, on average, more clonal expansion than CD4+ cells. At doses 0.1 to 3.0 mg/kg, CD4+ and CD8+ clones expanded.

This clone was seen a few times. Its matching antigen is unknown. The assay was immunoSEQ multiplex PCR, and TCRdb's table has in-frame clones only and misses some. The data hold under 25,000 clones, with roughly 84% observed a single time. The germline V and J ends were trimmed by 3 bases and 0 bases, with 15 bases remaining between them. The CDR3 sequence is 17 residues long. CDR1 is LNHNV, CDR2 YYDKDF, per germline (reference sequence). The source material was CD4+ or CD8+ T cells sorted from blood, sampled in a trial of the OX40 agonist ivuxolimab. This chain connects TRBV15 to TRBJ1-5, with D possibly TRBD1 on 5 matching bases. This sequence originates from an adult with an advanced solid tumor such as melanoma, head and neck, liver or kidney cancer. CDR3 DNA sequence: TGTGCCACCAGCAGGGGGGACCGGGAATATAGCAATCAGCCCCAGCATTTT. Protein: CATSRGDREYSNQPQHF.